The present T cell receptor beta chain was sequenced within a study of low-dose radiotherapy and immunotherapy resistance in tumors. First-strand cDNA used TRAV- and TRBV-specific primers, covering alpha and beta chains. TCRs underwent around 18 PCR cycles of amplification with a constant-region primer and V-primer adapter. From the reads, TCRdb called clonotypes with MiXCR, one entry per CDR3 protein. This sample has tens of thousands of distinct CDR3 sequences, with roughly 20% found just once. Time point of the sample: after trial treatment. Regarding treatment: LDRT plus nivolumab, ipilimumab, low-dose cyclophosphamide and aspirin (RACIN trial). Donors were administered nivolumab, ipilimumab, aspirin and low-dose cyclophosphamide, together with low-dose radiotherapy. At least ten counts were recorded for this clonotype. The TCR was taken from a female donor with ovarian cancer. Material: PBMCs, obtained after low-dose radiotherapy plus immunotherapy.

The CDR3 region is CASSPEVDLYGYTF. The CDR3 DNA is TGTGCCAGCTCACCAGAGGTGGACCTCTATGGCTACACCTTC. This chain uses TRBV18 with TRBJ1-2; D remains ambiguous. The germline V gene encodes CDR1 KGHSH and CDR2 LQKENI. The V gene lost 2 bases and the J gene lost 4 bases, with 11 bases spanning the gap. The CDR3 is 14 amino acids.